This T cell receptor (beta chain) was identified in a study of blood T cell repertoires in COVID-19. The table came from immunoSEQ multiplex PCR; TCRdb's copy has only in-frame clones and leaves some out. The sample includes some 160,000 clones, roughly 90% of them seen just once. The CDR3 extends over 14 amino acids. V lost 2 bases and J 1 base, leaving 8 bases between the germline ends. Looked up from germline, CDR1 is KGHSH and CDR2 is LQKENI. This clonotype was obtained from a woman between 70 and 85 years old with acute or convalescent COVID-19. The gene calls are TRBV18 and TRBJ1-1; D unclear. The sequenced sample was peripheral blood. The CDR3 is CASSPRRENTEAFF. CDR3 DNA: TGTGCCAGCTCACCAAGGCGGGAGAACACTGAAGCTTTCTTT.